This entry lists 32 T cell receptor beta chains sequenced from one sample in a study of blood T cells in healthy people across ages. Primers used in a second PCR of about 7 to 12 cycles were a sample-barcoded 5' primer and a J-beta primer mix. TCRdb fed the 5' RACE reads into MiXCR, producing one record per CDR3 protein. The sample holds 600,000 to 850,000 distinct CDR3 sequences; about 40% are singletons and the top ten take under 25%. The sample was blood. These receptors all stem from a woman between 55 and 75 years old in good health.

In its sample, this clonotype was seen many times. This rearrangement joins TRBV9 to TRBJ2-7; D not certain. V was trimmed by 0 bases and J by 3 bases, leaving 10 bases between them. The CDR3 runs 14 residues. The germline CDR1 and CDR2 sequences are SGDLS and YYNGEE. DNA of the CDR3: TGTGCCAGCAGCGTAGATTCATCTAACTACGAGCAGTACTTC. Translation: CASSVDSSNYEQYF.

This clonotype showed up many times. CDR3 DNA sequence: TGTGCCAGCCTGAGGACAGGGTCAGAGACCCAGTACTTC. Its protein product is CASLRTGSETQYF. This chain connects TRBV2 to TRBJ2-5; 8 nucleotides align to TRBD1. Trimming took 8 bases from V and 4 from J; bases not matched to a gene: 6. Germline V gene data show CDR1 as SNHLY and CDR2 as FYNNEI. The CDR3 has 13 amino acids.

This clonotype was counted between two and nine times. One junction end does not reproduce the germline sequence, and a read error may be involved. The chain links TRBV7-7 to TRBJ2-7; 10 bases agree with TRBD2. CDR1 and CDR2 (germline): SSHAT, FNYEAQ (reference sequence). The CDR3 loop spans 16 amino acids. CDR3 protein: CASSLGASGRDNEQYF. Written as DNA, the CDR3 is TGTGCTAGCAGCTTAGGCGCCAGCGGGAGGGACAATGAGCAGTACTTC.

The chain joins TRBV20-1 to TRBJ2-7, with 9 bases lining up with TRBD1. V shed 6 bases, J shed 5 bases, and the junction held 8 bases outside the gene matches. Germline loops: CDR1 DFQATT, CDR2 SNEGSKA (reference sequence). The CDR3 has 13 residues. The CDR3 coding sequence is TGCAGTGCGAATGACAGGGGGTTCAACGAGCAGTACTTC. Translating gives CSANDRGFNEQYF.

This chain joins TRBV6-2 or TRBV6-3 and TRBJ2-7; 8 bases fit TRBD2. The CDR3 is 16 amino acids. With 6 bases clipped from V and 4 bases from J, the junction kept 14 bases outside the gene matches. Per the germline V gene, CDR1 is MNHEY and CDR2 is SVGEGT. The CDR3 coding sequence is TGTGCCAGCAGCCCATTACCGGGACTAGATAATTACGAGCAGTACTTC. Translating gives CASSPLPGLDNYEQYF.

The gene calls are TRBV6-1 and TRBJ1-6; 10 positions match TRBD1. The trim removed 7 bases at V and 9 bases at J, leaving 15 bases unmatched. This CDR3 region has 17 residues. Germline V gives CDR1 MNHNS, CDR2 SASEGT. CDR3 in DNA: TGTGCCAGCATTCACCATCCTTGGGACAGGGGTGGTTCACCCCTCCACTTT. Its protein is CASIHHPWDRGGSPLHF.

CDR3 bases: TGTGCCAGCAGTCCGTCGGGACCGTATATGTCCGACGAGCAGTACTTC. It translates to CASSPSGPYMSDEQYF. The chain carries TRBV6-5 and TRBJ2-7; either TRBD1 or TRBD2 may supply D (5 bases each). Germline V lookup: CDR1 MNHEY, CDR2 SVGAGI. V was cut by 5 bases and J by 5 bases, with 22 bases left in between. CDR3 length equals 16 residues.

The chain is built from TRBV5-5 and TRBJ1-4; D may be TRBD1 (5 bases). This CDR3 has 15 amino acids. Per germline, CDR1 SGHKS and CDR2 YYEKEE (reference sequence). The V gene lost 4 bases and the J gene lost 2 bases, with 12 bases spanning the gap. The CDR3 spells CASSLRAGTNEKLFF. For the CDR3, the DNA is TGTGCCAGCAGCCTCAGGGCCGGGACTAATGAAAAACTGTTTTTT.

This clonotype turned up a few times. The chain employs TRBV7-3 and TRBJ2-5; D gene uncertain. This CDR3 contains 14 residues. Trimming took 1 base from V and 4 from J, leaving 10 bases between them. The germline V gene has CDR1 SGHTA and CDR2 FQGTGA. The chain's CDR3 is CASSLKATSETQYF. The CDR3 DNA sequence: TGTGCCAGCAGCTTAAAGGCTACTTCAGAGACCCAGTACTTC.

This rearrangement joins TRBV5-4 to TRBJ2-1, with 9 positions matching TRBD1. Germline V gene sequence: CDR1 SGHNT, CDR2 YYREEE (reference sequence). Trimming cost V 4 bases and J 0 bases; bases outside gene matches: 17. The CDR3 totals 20 residues. The CDR3 spells CASSPATGGTAASSYNEQFF. In nucleotides, the CDR3 is TGTGCCAGCAGCCCGGCGACAGGGGGTACAGCTGCGAGCTCCTACAATGAGCAGTTCTTC. Using reference TRBV5-4 and TRBJ2-1 for the parts outside the CDR3, the full variable domain is ETGVTQSPTHLIKTRGQQVTLRCSSQSGHNTVSWYQQALGQGPQFIFQYYREEENGRGNFPPRFSGLQFPNYSSELNVNALELDDSALYLCASSPATGGTAASSYNEQFFGPGTRLTVL.

As for this clonotype: One junction end disagrees with the germline gene, perhaps due to a read error. This chain uses TRBV29-1 with TRBJ2-1; 8 bases map to TRBD1. Per the germline V gene, CDR1 is SQVTM and CDR2 is ANQGSEA. The CDR3 totals 15 residues. The CDR3 protein is CSVKAGTGDYNGQFF. The CDR3 region has the DNA TGCAGCGTAAAAGCCGGGACAGGAGACTACAATGGGCAGTTCTTC.

About this clonotype itself: A much larger clone lies one base from this, so it may be a read error. V is TRBV20-1 and J is TRBJ2-1; 8 nucleotides line up with TRBD1. TRBJ2-7 matches the DNA end more closely, so the J call is doubtful. The CDR3 length is 15 residues. The germline gives CDR1 DFQATT, CDR2 SNEGSKA (reference sequence). The CDR3 sequence: CSAKDRGRSYNEQYF. DNA of the CDR3: TGCAGTGCTAAAGACAGGGGCCGCTCCTACAATGAGCAGTACTTC.

This clonotype was found a few times. This chain uses TRBV20-1 with TRBJ2-7, with D hard to call. CDR1 and CDR2 from the germline V gene are DFQATT and SNEGSKA (reference sequence). This CDR3 is built from 11 residues. V lost 5 bases, J lost 4 bases, and 9 bases lay in between. The DNA of the CDR3 is TGCAGTGCTCACATTTTATACGAGCAGTACTTC. It encodes CSAHILYEQYF.

The chain recombines TRBV20-1 with TRBJ1-2; no clear D gene. This CDR3 has 14 amino acids. V lost 6 bases to trimming and J lost 7 bases, with 21 bases between them. In germline, CDR1 is DFQATT, CDR2 SNEGSKA (reference sequence). CDR3 amino acids: CSAPFRGILSGYTF. The DNA for the CDR3 is TGCAGTGCCCCCTTTCGAGGTATTCTTTCTGGCTACACCTTC.

The genes are TRBV7-2 and TRBJ2-1, with 9 bases matching TRBD2. This CDR3 spans 16 amino acids. The germline gives CDR1 SGHTA, CDR2 FQGNSA. The V and J ends lost 1 base and 10 bases, in that order; junction bases with no gene match: 11. CDR3 sequence: CASSLGVAGGYGEQFF. The CDR3 DNA sequence: TGTGCCAGCAGCTTAGGAGTGGCGGGGGGGTACGGGGAGCAGTTCTTC.

In regard to this clonotype: A much larger clone sits a single nucleotide away, making a read error possible. This chain joins TRBV29-1 and TRBJ2-4; D gene ambiguous. TRBJ2-5 matches the DNA end more closely, so the J call is doubtful. Germline CDR1 reads SQVTM; CDR2 reads ANQGSEA. This CDR3 contains 12 residues. CDR3 bases: TGCACCGTGGAACAAATCCAAGAGACCCAGTACTTC. Translating gives CTVEQIQETQYF.

This clonotype was seen only once. This sequence joins TRBV6-5 and TRBJ1-5; possibly TRBD1 for D (6 bases). V was clipped by 4 bases and J by 3 bases, with 22 bases between them. Germline-derived CDR1 and CDR2 are MNHEY and SVGAGI. The CDR3 is made up of 18 amino acids. The CDR3 reads CASSSREGGGYNNQPQHF. The DNA for the CDR3 is TGTGCCAGCAGTTCCCGGGAGGGGGGGGGTTATAACAATCAGCCCCAGCATTTT.

This clonotype was picked up one time. The chain is built from TRBV6-6 and TRBJ2-7, with 9 positions matching TRBD1. Germline CDR1 and CDR2: MNHNY and SVGAGI (reference sequence). The trim removed 5 bases at V and 11 bases at J, leaving 7 bases unmatched. The CDR3 runs to 12 residues. The DNA for the CDR3 is TGTGCCAGCAGTGGTACACAGGGGGCTAAGTACTTC. Amino acid sequence: CASSGTQGAKYF.

This clonotype was detected many times. This CDR3 is CSAETDSYGYTF. The CDR3 DNA reads TGCAGCGCTGAGACAGACTCGTATGGCTACACCTTC. The chain has TRBV29-1 and TRBJ1-2; D is perhaps TRBD1 (5 bases). The CDR3 consists of 12 residues. Trimming shortened V by 7 bases and J by 5 bases, and 14 bases separated the two germline ends. Germline V gives CDR1 SQVTM, CDR2 ANQGSEA.

This clonotype has a handful of counts. The chain joins TRBV10-3 to TRBJ2-1, with 11 bases identical to TRBD2. CDR3 length equals 15 residues. V lost 5 bases to trimming and J lost 4 bases; unmatched junction nucleotides: 4. CDR1 is ENHRY, CDR2 SYGVKD, per germline. CDR3 nucleotides: TGTGCCATCAGTAAGGGGACTAGCGGATACAATGAGCAGTTCTTC. Translating it yields CAISKGTSGYNEQFF.

Only a few counts were recorded for this clonotype. CDR3 bases: TGTGCCAGCAGCCAAGTACTAGCGGGAGAGACCCAGTACTTC. This translates into CASSQVLAGETQYF. V gene TRBV3-1 combines with J gene TRBJ2-5; 9 bases fit TRBD2. The V segment lost 1 base and the J segment 4 bases; nucleotides outside the gene matches: 1. The CDR3 totals 14 residues. Germline V gene data show CDR1 as LGHDT and CDR2 as YNNKEL (reference sequence).

The chain employs TRBV6-1 and TRBJ1-5; possible D gene TRBD1, 5 bases. This CDR3 contains 17 residues. Germline CDR1 reads MNHNS; CDR2 reads SASEGT. The V and J ends lost 6 bases and 0 bases respectively, with 18 bases between them. CDR3 amino acids: CASRTGTVDYSNQPQHF. The CDR3 nucleotides are TGTGCCAGCAGGACCGGGACGGTGGACTATAGCAATCAGCCCCAGCATTTT.

This clonotype was detected ten times or more. The rearrangement uses TRBV4-3 and TRBJ1-3, with D possibly being TRBD1 (5 bases). The CDR3 consists of 17 residues. V lost 5 bases and J 2 bases, leaving 19 bases between the germline ends. Germline V CDR1 and CDR2: LGHNA, YSLEER. As DNA, the CDR3 is TGCGCCAGCAGCGCCCGATGGGGGGGTCGTCCTGGAAACACCATATATTTT. Protein sequence: CASSARWGGRPGNTIYF.

This clonotype appeared many times. The gene calls are TRBV5-1 and TRBJ2-7; TRBD1 agrees at 10 bases. V gave up 3 bases and J gave up 5 bases; unmatched junction bases: 8. This CDR3 is built from 15 residues. The germline V gene has CDR1 SGHRS and CDR2 YFSETQ. Written as DNA, the CDR3 is TGCGCCAGCAGCTCGAGGCCGGGACAGGGGAACGAGCAGTACTTC. Translating gives CASSSRPGQGNEQYF.

The rearrangement joins TRBV9 to TRBJ2-5, with TRBD2 as a possible D gene (7 bases). Per the germline V gene, CDR1 is SGDLS and CDR2 is YYNGEE. The V gene lost 4 bases and the J gene lost 5 bases, with 18 bases spanning the gap. The CDR3 consists of 15 residues. The CDR3 nucleotides read TGTGCCAGCAGCCCACTAGCGACAGGAACGGAGACCCAGTACTTC. Its translation: CASSPLATGTETQYF.

The chain carries TRBV7-2 and TRBJ2-6, with D unresolved. In germline, CDR1 is SGHTA, CDR2 FQGNSA. This CDR3 is 17 amino acids long. V dropped 2 bases and J dropped 1 base, with 12 bases sitting between them. This CDR3 reads CASSLFVGRSGANVLTF. DNA of the CDR3: TGTGCCAGCAGCTTATTTGTAGGAAGGTCTGGGGCCAACGTCCTGACTTTC.

This chain joins TRBV4-2 and TRBJ2-5; the D is unclear. This CDR3 comprises 14 residues. Per the germline V gene, CDR1 is LGHNA and CDR2 is YNFKEQ. Trimming removed 1 base from V and 4 bases from J, with 10 bases in between. CDR3: CASSQGSEGETQYF. In DNA form, the CDR3 reads TGTGCCAGCAGCCAAGGTTCAGAAGGAGAGACCCAGTACTTC.

The CDR3 sequence: CASSPWTSDEQFF. The CDR3 coding sequence is TGTGCCAGCAGCCCCTGGACTAGCGATGAGCAGTTCTTC. The V and J genes are TRBV7-2 and TRBJ2-1; 9 nucleotides agree with TRBD2. Trimming took 5 bases from V and 8 from J; bases not matched to a gene: 4. This CDR3 region has 13 residues. Per germline, CDR1 SGHTA and CDR2 FQGNSA.

V gene TRBV12-3 or TRBV12-4 combines with J gene TRBJ2-1, with a possible D match to TRBD2 (5 bases). The CDR3 contains 15 residues. The V end was cut by 5 bases, the J end by 9 bases, with 20 bases between. The CDR3 sequence is CASSATSWAVSEQFF. In DNA form, the CDR3 reads TGTGCCAGCAGTGCCACTAGTTGGGCAGTCTCTGAGCAGTTCTTC.

This clonotype was found a few times. The V and J genes are TRBV7-2 and TRBJ1-4, with TRBD1 matching 7 bases. Per germline, CDR1 SGHTA and CDR2 FQGNSA. The CDR3 loop spans 15 amino acids. J was trimmed by 0 bases and V by 5 bases; bases with no gene match: 3. CDR3 protein: CASSPRGSTNEKLFF. The CDR3 DNA reads TGTGCCAGCAGCCCCAGGGGGTCAACTAATGAAAAACTGTTTTTT. The full variable domain, its missing parts supplied by reference TRBV7-2 and TRBJ1-4, is GAGVSQSPSNKVTEKGKDVELRCDPISGHTALYWYRQSLGQGLEFLIYFQGNSAPDKSGLPSDRFSAERTGGSVSTLTIQRTQQEDSAVYLCASSPRGSTNEKLFFGSGTQLSVL.

V and J are TRBV3-1 and TRBJ2-1, with 9 bases aligning to TRBD2. The CDR3 is made up of 14 amino acids. The germline V gene has CDR1 LGHDT and CDR2 YNNKEL (reference sequence). Unmatched junction bases numbered 7, after V lost 5 bases and J lost 8 bases. The chain's CDR3 is CASSDEGLADEQFF. As DNA, the CDR3 is TGTGCCAGCAGCGACGAGGGACTAGCCGATGAGCAGTTCTTC.

This clonotype was seen a handful of times. The chain combines TRBV5-1 with TRBJ1-6; D is ambiguous. V was cut by 4 bases and J by 7 bases, with 9 bases left in between. Per the germline V gene, CDR1 is SGHRS and CDR2 is YFSETQ. This CDR3 has 13 amino acids. The CDR3 DNA sequence: TGCGCCAGCAGCCGGGGAGAGAATTCACCCCTCCACTTT. Translating it yields CASSRGENSPLHF.